What follows are 10 T cell receptor beta chains derived from one specimen sequenced in a study of T cell responses to AZD1222 COVID-19 vaccine. Only in-frame clones appear in the TCRdb table, and some are missing; sequencing was by immunoSEQ multiplex PCR. The sample holds roughly 180,000 clones; 80% to 90% are singletons and the top ten take about 6.9%. Sequenced here: peripheral blood, sampled on day 0 of AZD1222 vaccination. The receptors here all came from an adult in good health.

CDR3 in amino acids: CASSRDGTGNQPQHF. Here the CDR3 DNA reads TGTGCCAGCAGCCGAGACGGGACAGGGAATCAGCCCCAGCATTTT. V and J are TRBV7-9 and TRBJ1-5; TRBD1 agrees at 9 bases. V gave up 5 bases and J gave up 4 bases; unmatched junction bases: 6. Germline V gene lookup returns CDR1 SEHNR and CDR2 FQNEAQ (reference sequence). This CDR3 contains 15 residues.

The chain joins TRBV9 to TRBJ2-3, with D tentatively TRBD2 (6 bases). The germline gives CDR1 SGDLS, CDR2 YYNGEE. The CDR3 has 14 amino acids. V lost 2 bases and J lost 5, with 12 bases in between. The CDR3 nucleotides read TGTGCCAGCAGCGTTTTCGGGGGAAGAGATACGCAGTATTTT. It translates to CASSVFGGRDTQYF.

The rearrangement links TRBV5-1 to TRBJ2-2; 11 nucleotides line up with TRBD1. J was trimmed by 0 bases and V by 3 bases; bases with no gene match: 1. The CDR3 covers 16 residues. Germline-derived CDR1 and CDR2 are SGHRS and YFSETQ. CDR3 nucleotides: TGCGCCAGCAGCTCGGGACAGGGGGCGAACACCGGGGAGCTGTTTTTT. Protein: CASSSGQGANTGELFF.

This chain connects TRBV5-6 to TRBJ2-1, with 7 bases that match TRBD1. Germline V CDR1 and CDR2: SGHDT, YYEEEE. This CDR3 comprises 15 residues. The V gene end was trimmed by 5 bases and the J gene end by 1 base; junction bases not matched to a gene: 6. The CDR3: CASSQTGVSYNEQFF. The CDR3 DNA reads TGTGCCAGCAGTCAAACAGGGGTTTCCTACAATGAGCAGTTCTTC.

This clone has just one count. V usage is TRBV7-9 and J usage is TRBJ1-1, with 8 bases that match TRBD1. The length of the CDR3 is 14 residues. The trim removed 6 bases at V and 2 bases at J, leaving 5 bases unmatched. Germline CDR1 SEHNR, CDR2 FQNEAQ (reference sequence). The CDR3 nucleotides are TGTGCCAGCAGAGGACAGGGACTAAACACTGAAGCTTTCTTT. It yields the protein CASRGQGLNTEAFF.

The chain joins TRBV6-1 to TRBJ2-7, with 11 bases aligning to TRBD2. Trimming at V came to 0 bases and at J to 0 bases, leaving 7 bases not matched to a gene. Germline V lookup: CDR1 MNHNS, CDR2 SASEGT. The CDR3 spans 18 residues. The CDR3 sequence: CASSEALRLAGTSYEQYV. The CDR3 region has the DNA TGTGCCAGCAGTGAAGCCCTCCGACTAGCGGGGACCTCCTACGAGCAGTACGTC.

This chain uses TRBV4-3 with TRBJ1-5, with D perhaps matching TRBD1 (5 bases). Trimming left V 4 bases short and J 1 base short, with 11 bases between. The CDR3 consists of 15 residues. The germline V gene has CDR1 LGHNA and CDR2 YSLEER. CDR3 DNA sequence: TGCGCCAGCAGCCGCAATTGGGGGAGCAATCAGCCCCAGCATTTT. It is translated as CASSRNWGSNQPQHF.

The V gene is TRBV7-9, the J gene TRBJ1-3; D gene unclear. The CDR3 covers 14 residues. The germline V gene encodes CDR1 SEHNR and CDR2 FQNEAQ (reference sequence). Between the trimmed V and J ends, which lost 5 bases and 4 bases, there was a span of 12 bases. The CDR3 DNA sequence: TGTGCCAGCAGCCCTCGGGGTAACGGAAACACCATATATTTT. It codes for CASSPRGNGNTIYF.

The chain employs TRBV2 and TRBJ2-2; 7 bases align to TRBD1. There are 15 residues in the CDR3. Germline values: CDR1 SNHLY, CDR2 FYNNEI. The V segment lost 4 bases and the J segment 0 bases; nucleotides outside the gene matches: 2. The CDR3 DNA sequence: TGTGCCAGCAGTGCCGACAGGGCGAACACCGGGGAGCTGTTTTTT. It translates to CASSADRANTGELFF.

The genes are TRBV2 and TRBJ1-2; TRBD1 is a possible D gene (5 bases). Trimming removed 1 base from V and 6 bases from J, with 9 bases in between. The CDR3 length is 13 residues. From germline, CDR1 is SNHLY and CDR2 FYNNEI. The CDR3 here is CASSEGGNDGYTF. The CDR3 coding sequence is TGTGCCAGCAGTGAAGGGGGCAACGATGGCTACACCTTC.